These T cell receptor beta chains were read from a single sample in a study of shared clonotypes between healthy human individuals. Assay: immunoSEQ multiplex PCR; the TCRdb copy retains only in-frame clones and omits some. In the table there are 2.3 million or so clones, over 90% of which are singletons. The sequencing input was naive CD4+ T cells from PBMCs. These receptor sequences come from a man aged 18 to 30 in good health. Some clones in this sample may be carry-over from other donors' samples. CDR3s include the opening cysteine and the closing phenylalanine or tryptophan. A D gene is named only where the DNA matches it firmly. Only part of the rows carry a size: once, few, many, or a class if the clone is expanded.

CDR3: CASSEGGSSYNEQFF
DNA: TGTGCCAGCAGTGAAGGCGGGAGCTCCTACAATGAGCAGTTCTTC
J: TRBJ2-1
V: TRBV6-1
D: TRBD2
size: .

CDR3: CASSLEGVVDYGYTF
DNA: TGCGCCAGCAGCTTGGAAGGGGTTGTTGACTATGGCTACACCTTC
J: TRBJ1-2
V: TRBV5-1
D: .
size: once

CDR3: CASSAPGTSGGGEKETQYF
DNA: TGTGCCAGCAGTGCCCCCGGGACTAGCGGGGGTGGGGAAAAGGAGACCCAGTACTTC
J: TRBJ2-5
V: TRBV2
D: TRBD2
size: .

CDR3: CATGPGQGYNEQFF
DNA: TGTGCCACCGGGCCGGGACAGGGATACAATGAGCAGTTCTTC
J: TRBJ2-1
V: TRBV6-6
D: TRBD1
size: .

CDR3: CASSDVPGGSTDTQYF
DNA: TGCGCCAGCAGCGATGTCCCAGGGGGCTCCACAGATACGCAGTATTTT
J: TRBJ2-3
V: TRBV5-1
D: TRBD1
size: .

CDR3: CASSPLQGNTEAFF
DNA: TGTGCCAGCTCACCATTACAGGGGAACACTGAAGCTTTCTTT
J: TRBJ1-1
V: TRBV18
D: .
size: .

CDR3: CASSLFGLAGVDTQYF
DNA: TGTGCCAGCAGTTTATTTGGCCTAGCGGGAGTAGATACGCAGTATTTT
J: TRBJ2-3
V: TRBV28
D: TRBD2
size: .

CDR3: CASSPRGGSLDTEAFF
DNA: TGTGCCAGCAGTCCCCGGGGAGGGTCTTTGGACACTGAAGCTTTCTTT
J: TRBJ1-1
V: TRBV28
D: .
size: .

CDR3: CASSLAAVEKQPQHF
DNA: TGTGCCAGCAGCTTAGCGGCAGTAGAAAAGCAGCCCCAGCATTTT
J: TRBJ1-5
V: TRBV7-2
D: .
size: .

CDR3: CASSPQTAPYNEQFF
DNA: TGTGCCAGCAGCCCCCAGACCGCGCCCTACAATGAGCAGTTCTTC
J: TRBJ2-1
V: TRBV5-5
D: .
size: .

CDR3: CASSPGQNTEAFF
DNA: TGTGCCAGCAGCCCAGGGCAGAACACTGAAGCTTTCTTT
J: TRBJ1-1
V: TRBV5-4
D: .
size: .

CDR3: CASSLSHGSYEQYF
DNA: TGTGCCAGCAGCCTTTCACACGGTAGCTACGAGCAGTACTTC
J: TRBJ2-7
V: TRBV7-9
D: .
size: .

CDR3: CASSPLGAGYGNQPQHF
DNA: TGTGCCAGCAGCCCACTCGGAGCGGGGTACGGCAATCAGCCCCAGCATTTT
J: TRBJ1-5
V: TRBV28
D: .
size: .

CDR3: CASSLAGGGYTF
DNA: TGCGCCAGCAGCTTGGCCGGTGGTGGCTACACCTTC
J: TRBJ1-2
V: TRBV5-1
D: .
size: .

CDR3: CASSISSGQGNYEQYF
DNA: TGCGCCAGCAGCATATCCTCGGGACAGGGGAACTACGAGCAGTACTTC
J: TRBJ2-7
V: TRBV5-1
D: TRBD1
size: .

CDR3: CASSSGPNYEQYF
DNA: TGTGCCAGCAGCTCAGGGCCTAACTACGAGCAGTACTTC
J: TRBJ2-7
V: TRBV7-2
D: .
size: .

CDR3: CASSSGGPGNTIYF
DNA: TGTGCCAGCAGTAGCGGGGGTCCTGGAAACACCATATATTTT
J: TRBJ1-3
V: TRBV28
D: .
size: .

CDR3: CASSRQGWAYEQYF
DNA: TGTGCCAGCAGCCGCCAGGGGTGGGCCTACGAGCAGTACTTC
J: TRBJ2-7
V: TRBV14
D: .
size: once

CDR3: CASSPLGTGDKREGPDTQYF
DNA: TGTGCCAGCAGCCCTTTAGGGACAGGGGATAAGCGGGAGGGACCAGATACGCAGTATTTT
J: TRBJ2-3
V: TRBV13
D: .
size: .

CDR3: CASSLVKGGGEKLFF
DNA: TGTGCCAGCAGCTTAGTAAAAGGGGGCGGTGAAAAACTGTTTTTT
J: TRBJ1-4
V: TRBV7-2
D: TRBD1
size: .

CDR3: CASSPSLAGANEQFF
DNA: TGTGCCAGCTCACCAAGTCTAGCGGGAGCTAATGAGCAGTTCTTC
J: TRBJ2-1
V: TRBV18
D: TRBD2
size: once

CDR3: CASSPSGGGEKLFF
DNA: TGTGCCAGCTCACCATCAGGGGGCGGTGAAAAACTGTTTTTT
J: TRBJ1-4
V: TRBV18
D: TRBD1
size: .

CDR3: CASSLLGGLGTEAFF
DNA: TGTGCCAGCAGTCTCCTGGGGGGGCTAGGTACTGAAGCTTTCTTT
J: TRBJ1-1
V: TRBV28
D: .
size: .

CDR3: CASRVTGTGNTGELFF
DNA: TGTGCCAGTAGAGTCACCGGGACAGGGAACACCGGGGAGCTGTTTTTT
J: TRBJ2-2
V: TRBV19
D: TRBD1
size: .

CDR3: CASSLLTSGRAGEQFF
DNA: TGTGCCAGCAGTCTCCTAACTAGCGGGAGGGCCGGGGAGCAGTTCTTC
J: TRBJ2-1
V: TRBV6-6
D: TRBD2
size: .

CDR3: CASSDGQPQHF
DNA: TGCGCCAGCAGTGACGGTCAGCCCCAGCATTTT
J: TRBJ1-5
V: TRBV10-1
D: .
size: .

CDR3: CASSLHVHYEQYF
DNA: TGTGCCAGCAGCCTCCACGTCCACTACGAGCAGTACTTC
J: TRBJ2-7
V: TRBV4-2
D: .
size: once

CDR3: CSVEGAAGNTIYF
DNA: TGCAGCGTCGAGGGGGCAGCTGGAAACACCATATATTTT
J: TRBJ1-3
V: TRBV29-1
D: TRBD1
size: .

CDR3: CATSRVGGSYNEQFF
DNA: TGTGCCACCAGCAGAGTGGGGGGCTCCTACAATGAGCAGTTCTTC
J: TRBJ2-1
V: TRBV15
D: .
size: .

CDR3: CASSSMTSGNTIYF
DNA: TGTGCCAGCAGCTCCATGACCTCTGGAAACACCATATATTTT
J: TRBJ1-3
V: TRBV28
D: .
size: .

CDR3: CASSLAGGPPYEQYF
DNA: TGTGCCAGCTCCTTGGCGGGAGGGCCCCCCTACGAGCAGTACTTC
J: TRBJ2-7
V: TRBV18
D: TRBD2
size: .

CDR3: CAWDGLAGTGELFF
DNA: TGTGCCTGGGACGGACTAGCGGGCACCGGGGAGCTGTTTTTT
J: TRBJ2-2
V: TRBV30
D: TRBD2
size: .

CDR3: CASSLAGLAGAPSHEQYF
DNA: TGCGCCAGCAGCTTGGCCGGACTAGCGGGAGCTCCTTCGCACGAGCAGTACTTC
J: TRBJ2-7
V: TRBV5-1
D: TRBD2
size: .

CDR3: CASSSGTSGYYNEQFF
DNA: TGTGCCAGCAGCTCCGGGACTAGCGGTTACTACAATGAGCAGTTCTTC
J: TRBJ2-1
V: TRBV7-9
D: TRBD2
size: .

CDR3: CASMRTWDSYEQYF
DNA: TGTGCCAGCATGAGGACTTGGGACTCCTACGAGCAGTACTTC
J: TRBJ2-7
V: TRBV6-1
D: .
size: .

CDR3: CASSLGGSLSYEQYF
DNA: TGCGCCAGCAGCTTGGGTGGATCTCTTTCCTACGAGCAGTACTTC
J: TRBJ2-7
V: TRBV5-1
D: .
size: .

CDR3: CASSLGGDYNEQFF
DNA: TGCGCCAGCAGCTTGGGGGGAGACTACAATGAGCAGTTCTTC
J: TRBJ2-1
V: TRBV5-1
D: .
size: .

CDR3: CATSRDGWGEREGYYEQYF
DNA: TGTGCCACCAGCAGAGACGGGTGGGGCGAGCGGGAGGGCTACTACGAGCAGTACTTC
J: TRBJ2-7
V: TRBV15
D: TRBD2
size: .

CDR3: CATSREETSGRIADTQYF
DNA: TGTGCCACCAGCAGAGAGGAAACTAGCGGGAGGATAGCAGATACGCAGTATTTT
J: TRBJ2-3
V: TRBV15
D: TRBD2
size: .

CDR3: CASSLGSGYNQPQHF
DNA: TGCGCCAGCAGCTTGGGGTCCGGGTACAATCAGCCCCAGCATTTT
J: TRBJ1-5
V: TRBV5-1
D: .
size: once

CDR3: CASTNAGTVNTEAFF
DNA: TGTGCCAGCACCAACGCCGGGACAGTGAACACTGAAGCTTTCTTT
J: TRBJ1-1
V: TRBV27
D: TRBD1
size: .